The subject of this entry is one T cell receptor (beta chain). This sample stems from a study of blood T cell repertoires in COVID-19. Whole-study context: T cells, B-cell-depleted T cells, or PBMCs provided the cDNA or gDNA that served as material.

The data were produced by immunoSEQ multiplex PCR, yet TCRdb's version contains in-frame clones alone and is incomplete. The sample lists tens of thousands of clones, roughly 87% occurring once. Looked up from germline, CDR1 is SGDLS and CDR2 is YYNGEE. Trimming pared 0 bases from V and 6 bases from J, leaving 12 bases between. The CDR3 is 15 residues long. Input material: peripheral blood. This receptor was obtained from a woman of 80 years or more with active COVID-19. This sequence joins TRBV9 and TRBJ2-2; D possibly corresponds to TRBD2 (6 bases). CDR3 region: CASSVDQGGSGELFF. The DNA for the CDR3 is TGTGCCAGCAGCGTAGACCAGGGAGGATCCGGGGAGCTGTTTTTT.